The clone carrying this T cell receptor beta chain was seen at least ten times. Its antigen remains unidentified. Every patient was untreated before thyroid surgery. Methods used by the authors: Differences in CDR3 between clinicopathological groups were drawn on to build a classifier intended to discriminate distant-metastatic papillary thyroid cancer patients. TCRdb re-clonotyped the PCR reads through MiXCR. TCRdb assigned the V and J calls; the authors' analysis was not used. The table includes roughly 75,000 clones, about 12% detected once. The entry originates in a study of metastatic and nonmetastatic thyroid tumors. At the level of the study: From malignant and benign thyroid patients, repertoires in blood and in tumor or nodule tissue were compared. Study-wide results and caveats: Significantly higher TCR beta diversity was reportedly seen in malignant thyroid tumors than benign nodules, in blood and tumor.

The germline V gene encodes CDR1 SGHRS and CDR2 YFSETQ. This CDR3 has 13 amino acids. Trimming stripped 0 bases from V and 1 base from J, with 3 bases between. The sequenced sample was tumor tissue. The clonotype comes from a female donor with papillary thyroid cancer or a benign thyroid nodule (not recorded which). Some clones in this sample may be carry-over from other donors' samples. This chain links TRBV5-1 with TRBJ2-3, with unresolved D. CDR3 protein: CASSLAGTDTQYF. The CDR3 region has the DNA TGCGCCAGCAGCTTGGCGGGCACAGATACGCAGTATTTT.